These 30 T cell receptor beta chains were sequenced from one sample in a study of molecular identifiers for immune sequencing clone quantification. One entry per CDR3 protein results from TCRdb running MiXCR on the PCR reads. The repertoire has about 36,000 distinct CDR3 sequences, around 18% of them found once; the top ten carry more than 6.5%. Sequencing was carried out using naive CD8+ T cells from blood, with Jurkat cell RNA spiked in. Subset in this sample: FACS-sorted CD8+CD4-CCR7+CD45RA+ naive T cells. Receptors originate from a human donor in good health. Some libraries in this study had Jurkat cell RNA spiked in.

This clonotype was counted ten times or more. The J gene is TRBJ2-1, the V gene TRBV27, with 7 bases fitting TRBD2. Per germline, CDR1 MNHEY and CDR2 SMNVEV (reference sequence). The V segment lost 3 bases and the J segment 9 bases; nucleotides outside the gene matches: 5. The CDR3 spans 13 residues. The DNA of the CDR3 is TGTGCCAGCAGTTTTGCGGGAGTCGGTGAGCAGTTCTTC. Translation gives CASSFAGVGEQFF.

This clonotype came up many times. The CDR3 spells CASRLGLTSGKSSYNEQFF. CDR3 in DNA: TGTGCCAGCAGACTAGGATTGACTAGCGGGAAAAGCTCCTACAATGAGCAGTTCTTC. V gene TRBV6-2 or TRBV6-3 combines with J gene TRBJ2-1; TRBD2 matches at 11 bases. Germline-derived CDR1 and CDR2 are MNHEY and SVGEGT. J gave up 0 bases and V 6 bases, and 13 bases lay outside the gene matches. The CDR3 extends over 19 amino acids.

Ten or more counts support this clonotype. The CDR3 is CASSHRGSGTEAFF. The CDR3 DNA reads TGCGCCAGCAGCCACCGGGGGAGCGGCACTGAAGCTTTCTTT. The chain joins TRBV4-1 to TRBJ1-1; tentatively, D is TRBD1 (5 bases). Trimming took off 3 bases at V and 4 bases at J, with 12 bases between the two ends. The germline gives CDR1 MGHRA, CDR2 YSYEKL. The CDR3 sequence is 14 residues long.

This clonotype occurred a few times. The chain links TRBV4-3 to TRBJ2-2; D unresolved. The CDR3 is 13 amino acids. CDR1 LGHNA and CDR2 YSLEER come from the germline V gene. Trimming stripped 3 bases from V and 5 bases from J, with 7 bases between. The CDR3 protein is CASSHLRTGELFF. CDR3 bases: TGCGCCAGCAGCCACCTAAGGACCGGGGAGCTGTTTTTT.

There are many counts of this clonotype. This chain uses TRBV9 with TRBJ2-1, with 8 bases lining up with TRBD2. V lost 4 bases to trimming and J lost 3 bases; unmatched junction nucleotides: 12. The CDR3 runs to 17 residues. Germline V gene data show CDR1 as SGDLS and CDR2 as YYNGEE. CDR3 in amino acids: CASSPRTSHLSYNEQFF. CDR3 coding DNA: TGTGCCAGCAGCCCTCGGACTAGCCATCTTAGCTACAATGAGCAGTTCTTC. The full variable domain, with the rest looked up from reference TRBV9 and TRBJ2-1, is DSGVTQTPKHLITATGQRVTLRCSPRSGDLSVYWYQQSLDQGLQFLIQYYNGEERAKGNILERFSAQQFPDLHSELNLSSLELGDSALYFCASSPRTSHLSYNEQFFGPGTRLTVL.

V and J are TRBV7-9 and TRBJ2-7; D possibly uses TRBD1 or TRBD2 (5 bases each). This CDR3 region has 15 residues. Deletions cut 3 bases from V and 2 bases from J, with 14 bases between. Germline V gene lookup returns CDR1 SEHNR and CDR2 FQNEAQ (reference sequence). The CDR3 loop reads CASSLGPGSAYEQYF. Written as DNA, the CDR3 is TGTGCCAGCAGCTTGGGGCCAGGGAGCGCCTACGAGCAGTACTTC.

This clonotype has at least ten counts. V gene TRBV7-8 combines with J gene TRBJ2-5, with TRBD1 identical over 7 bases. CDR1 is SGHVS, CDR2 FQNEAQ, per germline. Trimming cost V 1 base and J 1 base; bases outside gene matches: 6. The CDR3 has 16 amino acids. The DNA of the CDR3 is TGTGCCAGCAGCTTAGAGACAGGGAGACCCCAAGAGACCCAGTACTTC. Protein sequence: CASSLETGRPQETQYF.

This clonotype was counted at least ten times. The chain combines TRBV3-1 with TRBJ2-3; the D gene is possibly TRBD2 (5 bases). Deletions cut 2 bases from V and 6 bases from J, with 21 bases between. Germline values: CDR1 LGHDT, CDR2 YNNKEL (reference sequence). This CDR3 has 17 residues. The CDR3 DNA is TGTGCCAGCAGCCAACGACCCCTTCTATCTCCGGGGGATACGCAGTATTTT. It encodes CASSQRPLLSPGDTQYF.

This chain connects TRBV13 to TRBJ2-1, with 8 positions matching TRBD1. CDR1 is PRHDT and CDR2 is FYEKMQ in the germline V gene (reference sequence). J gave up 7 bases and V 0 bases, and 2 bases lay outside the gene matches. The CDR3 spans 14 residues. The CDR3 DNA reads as TGTGCCAGCAGCTTAGGTAGACAGGGGAATGAGCAGTTCTTC. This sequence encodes CASSLGRQGNEQFF.

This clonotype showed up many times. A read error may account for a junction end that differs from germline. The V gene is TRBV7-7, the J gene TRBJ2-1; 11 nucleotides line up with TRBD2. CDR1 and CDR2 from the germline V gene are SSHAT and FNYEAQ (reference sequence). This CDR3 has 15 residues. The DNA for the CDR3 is TGTGCTAGCAGCACCGGGACTAGCGGTTACAATGAGCAGTTCTTC. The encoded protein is CASSTGTSGYNEQFF.

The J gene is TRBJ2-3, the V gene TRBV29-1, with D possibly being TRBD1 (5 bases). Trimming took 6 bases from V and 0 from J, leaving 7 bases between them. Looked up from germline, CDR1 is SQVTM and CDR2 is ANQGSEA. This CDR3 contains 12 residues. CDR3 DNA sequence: TGCAGCGTAAGGACAAGCACAGATACGCAGTATTTT. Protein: CSVRTSTDTQYF.

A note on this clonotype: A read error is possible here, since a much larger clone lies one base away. The CDR3 DNA reads TGTGCCAGCAGTTACTCGAGAGAGGGCGGTTATTTGGACTACACCTTC. Its translation: CASSYSREGGYLDYTF. V and J are TRBV6-2 or TRBV6-3 and TRBJ1-2; D ambiguous. V dropped 0 bases and J dropped 10 bases, with 21 bases sitting between them. There are 16 residues in the CDR3. Germline CDR1 MNHEY, CDR2 SVGEGT.

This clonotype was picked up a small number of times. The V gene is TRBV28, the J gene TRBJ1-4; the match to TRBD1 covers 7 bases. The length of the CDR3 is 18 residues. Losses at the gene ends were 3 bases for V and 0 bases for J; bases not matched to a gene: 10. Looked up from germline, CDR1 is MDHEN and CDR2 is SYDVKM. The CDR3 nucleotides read TGTGCCAGCAGTTTCGACCGACAGGGATCCCCAACTAATGAAAAACTGTTTTTT. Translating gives CASSFDRQGSPTNEKLFF.

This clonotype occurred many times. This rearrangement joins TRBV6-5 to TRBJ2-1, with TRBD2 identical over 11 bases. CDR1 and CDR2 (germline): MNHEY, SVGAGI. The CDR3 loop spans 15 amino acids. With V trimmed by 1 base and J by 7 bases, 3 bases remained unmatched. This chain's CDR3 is CASSYYSGRGNEQFF. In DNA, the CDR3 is TGTGCCAGCAGTTACTATAGCGGGAGGGGTAATGAGCAGTTCTTC.

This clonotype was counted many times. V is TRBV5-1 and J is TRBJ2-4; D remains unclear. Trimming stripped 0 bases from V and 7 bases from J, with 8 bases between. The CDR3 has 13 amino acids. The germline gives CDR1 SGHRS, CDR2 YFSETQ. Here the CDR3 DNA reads TGCGCCAGCAGCTTGGACGCAATGAACATTCAGTACTTC. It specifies CASSLDAMNIQYF.

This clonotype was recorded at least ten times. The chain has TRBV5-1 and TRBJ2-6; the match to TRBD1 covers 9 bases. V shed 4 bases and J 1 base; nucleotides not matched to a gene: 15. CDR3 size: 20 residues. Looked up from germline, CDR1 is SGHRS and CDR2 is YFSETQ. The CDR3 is CASSPKFPGTGMSGANVLTF. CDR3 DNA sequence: TGCGCCAGCAGCCCAAAGTTCCCGGGGACAGGGATGTCTGGGGCCAACGTCCTGACTTTC.

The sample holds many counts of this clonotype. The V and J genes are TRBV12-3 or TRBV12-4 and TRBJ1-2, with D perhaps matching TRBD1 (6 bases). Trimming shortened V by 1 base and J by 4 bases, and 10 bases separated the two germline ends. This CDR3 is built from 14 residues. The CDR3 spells CASSLGTGSYGYTF. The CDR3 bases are TGTGCCAGCAGTTTAGGAACAGGGAGCTATGGCTACACCTTC.

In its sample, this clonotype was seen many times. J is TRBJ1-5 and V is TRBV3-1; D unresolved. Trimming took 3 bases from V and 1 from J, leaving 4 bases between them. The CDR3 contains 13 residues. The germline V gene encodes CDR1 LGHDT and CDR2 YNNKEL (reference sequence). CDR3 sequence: CASSHESNQPQHF. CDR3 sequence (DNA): TGTGCCAGCAGCCACGAGAGCAATCAGCCCCAGCATTTT.

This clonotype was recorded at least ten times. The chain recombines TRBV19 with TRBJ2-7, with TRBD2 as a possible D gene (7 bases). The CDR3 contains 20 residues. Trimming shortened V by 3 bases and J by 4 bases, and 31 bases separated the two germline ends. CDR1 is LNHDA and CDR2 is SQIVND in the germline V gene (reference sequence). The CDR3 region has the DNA TGTGCCAGTAGTATCACTCTACCCAGGGGCCGCGGGCTAGCGGAATACGAGCAGTACTTC. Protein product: CASSITLPRGRGLAEYEQYF.

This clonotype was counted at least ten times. The CDR3 DNA is TGTGCCAGCGGGCGGACAGGGGGTCGGACTGAAGCTTTCTTT. Translating it yields CASGRTGGRTEAFF. The V call is TRBV27, the J call TRBJ1-1, with TRBD1 matching 10 bases. The junction had 8 bases not matched to a gene; V was cut back by 8 bases and J by 5 bases. In germline, CDR1 is MNHEY, CDR2 SMNVEV (reference sequence). This CDR3 is built from 14 residues.

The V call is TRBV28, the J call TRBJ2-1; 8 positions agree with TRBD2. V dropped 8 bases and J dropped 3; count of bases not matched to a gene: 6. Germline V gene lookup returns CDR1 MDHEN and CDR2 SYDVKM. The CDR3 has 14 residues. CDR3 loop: CASSSGLDYNEQFF. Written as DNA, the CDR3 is TGTGCCAGCTCCTCGGGACTAGACTACAATGAGCAGTTCTTC.

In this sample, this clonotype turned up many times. The CDR3 here is CASSSLGANVLTF. The CDR3 DNA is TGTGCCAGCAGTTCTTTGGGGGCCAACGTCCTGACTTTC. This chain links TRBV12-3 or TRBV12-4 with TRBJ2-6; D unclear. The CDR3 is 13 residues long. Trimming removed 4 bases at V and 4 bases at J, with 5 bases between.

Here the CDR3 reads CASSSLMGATGELFF. The CDR3 region has the DNA TGTGCCAGCAGCAGCCTCATGGGGGCCACCGGGGAGCTGTTTTTT. The genes are TRBV6-5 and TRBJ2-2; the D gene is possibly TRBD1 (6 bases). CDR3 size: 15 residues. V was trimmed by 6 bases and J by 4 bases, leaving 15 bases between them. Looked up from germline, CDR1 is MNHEY and CDR2 is SVGAGI.

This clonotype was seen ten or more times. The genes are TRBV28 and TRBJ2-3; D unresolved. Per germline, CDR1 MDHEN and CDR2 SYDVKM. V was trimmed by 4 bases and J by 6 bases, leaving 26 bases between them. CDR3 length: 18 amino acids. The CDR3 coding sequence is TGTGCCAGCAGTTCGATCCATACAGCGAGATATGATACTGATACGCAGTATTTT. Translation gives CASSSIHTARYDTDTQYF.

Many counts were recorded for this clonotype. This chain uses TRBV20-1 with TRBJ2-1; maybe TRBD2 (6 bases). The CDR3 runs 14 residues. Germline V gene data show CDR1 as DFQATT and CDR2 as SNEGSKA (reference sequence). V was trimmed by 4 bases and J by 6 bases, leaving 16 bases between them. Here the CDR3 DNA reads TGCAGTGCTACTCCTTATGGAGGGCGCAATGAGCAGTTCTTC. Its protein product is CSATPYGGRNEQFF.

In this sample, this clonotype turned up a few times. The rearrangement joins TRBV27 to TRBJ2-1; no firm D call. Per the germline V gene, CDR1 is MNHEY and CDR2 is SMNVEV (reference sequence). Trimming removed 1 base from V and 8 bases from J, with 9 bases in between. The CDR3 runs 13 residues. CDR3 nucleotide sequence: TGTGCCAGCAGTTTATTAGGGAATTATGAGCAGTTCTTC. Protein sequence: CASSLLGNYEQFF.

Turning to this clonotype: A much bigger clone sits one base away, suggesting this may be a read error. DNA of the CDR3: TGTGCCAGCAGTTTAGTATCGAACTACGAGCGGTACTTC. This codes for CASSLVSNYERYF. The chain couples TRBV27 to TRBJ2-7; D is ambiguous. This CDR3 is built from 13 residues. In germline, CDR1 is MNHEY, CDR2 SMNVEV (reference sequence).

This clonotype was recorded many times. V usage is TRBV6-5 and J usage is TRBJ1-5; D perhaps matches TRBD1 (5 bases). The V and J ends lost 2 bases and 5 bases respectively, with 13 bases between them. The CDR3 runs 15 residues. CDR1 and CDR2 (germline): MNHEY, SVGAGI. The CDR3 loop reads CASSYTQGTDQPQHF. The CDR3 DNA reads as TGTGCCAGCAGTTACACTCAGGGTACTGATCAGCCCCAGCATTTT.

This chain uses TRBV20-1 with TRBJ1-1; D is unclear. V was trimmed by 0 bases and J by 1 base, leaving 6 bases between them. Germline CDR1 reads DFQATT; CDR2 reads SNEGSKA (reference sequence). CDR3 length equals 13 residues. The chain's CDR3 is CSAREPSNTEAFF. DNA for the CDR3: TGCAGTGCTAGAGAACCTTCGAACACTGAAGCTTTCTTT.

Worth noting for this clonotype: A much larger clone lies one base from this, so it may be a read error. The CDR3 DNA follows: TGTGCCAGCAGTTTAGGTGTCTTGGGTACCTCCTACGAGCAGTACTTC. It translates to CASSLGVLGTSYEQYF. V usage is TRBV27 and J usage is TRBJ2-7; no clear D gene. CDR1 and CDR2 from the germline V gene are MNHEY and SMNVEV (reference sequence). This CDR3 has 16 residues. Trimming stripped 2 bases from V and 0 bases from J, with 14 bases between.